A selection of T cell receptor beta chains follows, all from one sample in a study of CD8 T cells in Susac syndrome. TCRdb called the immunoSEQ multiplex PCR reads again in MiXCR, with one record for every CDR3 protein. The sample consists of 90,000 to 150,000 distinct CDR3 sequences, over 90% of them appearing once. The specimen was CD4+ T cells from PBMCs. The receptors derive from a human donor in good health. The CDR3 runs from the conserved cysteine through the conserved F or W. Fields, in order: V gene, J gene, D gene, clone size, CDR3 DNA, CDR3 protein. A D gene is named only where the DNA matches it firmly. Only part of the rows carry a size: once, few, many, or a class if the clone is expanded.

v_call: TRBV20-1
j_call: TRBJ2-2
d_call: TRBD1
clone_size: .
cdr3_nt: TGCAGTGCTAGACGACAGGGTACCTTTCCGAACACCGGGGAGCTGTTTTTT
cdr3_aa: CSARRQGTFPNTGELFF

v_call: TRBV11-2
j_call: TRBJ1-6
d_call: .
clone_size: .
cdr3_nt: TGTGCCAGCAGCTCAACTCTAGACGGGAGCTCCTATAATTCACCCCTCCACTTT
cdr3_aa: CASSSTLDGSSYNSPLHF

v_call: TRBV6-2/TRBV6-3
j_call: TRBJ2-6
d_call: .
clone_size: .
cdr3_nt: TGTGCCGTTAGGCGTACCTCTGGGGCCAACGTCCTGACTTTC
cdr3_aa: CAVRRTSGANVLTF

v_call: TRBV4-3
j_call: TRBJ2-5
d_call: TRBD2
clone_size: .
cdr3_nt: TGCGCCAGCAGCCGAGGAGGAGCGGGGGGAGGTGAGACCCAGTACTTC
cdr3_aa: CASSRGGAGGGETQYF

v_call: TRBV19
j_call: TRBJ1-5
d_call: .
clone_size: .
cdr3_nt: TGTGCCAGTAGTGCAGACAGTTCCCGGCGGCCCCAGCATTTT
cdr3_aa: CASSADSSRRPQHF

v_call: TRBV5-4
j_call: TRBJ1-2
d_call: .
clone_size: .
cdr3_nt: TGTGCCAGCAGCTTGTATTCATATGGCTACACCTTC
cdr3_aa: CASSLYSYGYTF

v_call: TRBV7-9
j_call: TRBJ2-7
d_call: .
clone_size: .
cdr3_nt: TGTGCCAGCAGCCGGGACGATCACGAGCAGTACTTC
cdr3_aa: CASSRDDHEQYF

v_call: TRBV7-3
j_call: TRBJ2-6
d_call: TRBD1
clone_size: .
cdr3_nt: TGTGCCAGCAGCCTGCGGAGTACAGGGGTGACTGGGGCCAACGTCCTGACTTTC
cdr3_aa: CASSLRSTGVTGANVLTF

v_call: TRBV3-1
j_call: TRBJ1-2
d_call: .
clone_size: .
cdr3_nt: TGTGCCAGCAGCCAAGAGGCAAGGCGCGGCTACACCTTC
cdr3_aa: CASSQEARRGYTF

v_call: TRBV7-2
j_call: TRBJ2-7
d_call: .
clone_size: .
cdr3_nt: TGTGCCAGCAGCCCCCGGTACAGAACCTACGAGCAGTACTTC
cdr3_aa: CASSPRYRTYEQYF

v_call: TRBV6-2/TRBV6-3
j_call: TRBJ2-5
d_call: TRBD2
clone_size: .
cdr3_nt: TGTGCCAGCAGTCAGACTAGCGGGGGAGAGACCCAGTACTTC
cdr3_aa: CASSQTSGGETQYF

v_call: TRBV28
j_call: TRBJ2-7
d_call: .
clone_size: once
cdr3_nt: TGTGCCAGCAGGAGACAGATCCCATCAGACTACGAGCAGTACTTC
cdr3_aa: CASRRQIPSDYEQYF

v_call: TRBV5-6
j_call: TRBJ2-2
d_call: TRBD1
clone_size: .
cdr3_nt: TGTGCCAGCAGCTTTTCCCCAGGTCAGGGGGCTAGGGAGCTGTTTTTT
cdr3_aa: CASSFSPGQGARELFF

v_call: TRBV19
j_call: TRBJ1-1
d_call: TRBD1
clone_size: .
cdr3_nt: TGTGCCAGTAGTTCGGACAGGGGGCCTGAAGCTTTCTTT
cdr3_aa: CASSSDRGPEAFF